The rows below give T cell receptor beta chains drawn from one sample of a study of monozygotic twins with cystic fibrosis. The method was immunoSEQ multiplex PCR; TCRdb's version includes in-frame clones alone and lacks a portion of them. The data show about 20,000 clones, with 96% seen just once and around 0.61% held by the top ten. Specimen: blood. The receptors originated from a girl between 2 and 10 years old with cystic fibrosis. The CDR3 runs from the conserved cysteine through the conserved F or W. Each record gives: clone size, J gene, V gene, D gene, CDR3 protein, CDR3 DNA. The D gene is left open where the match is weak. Size tells how often a clone was seen (once, few, many) or the class of an expanded clone, and some rows leave it out.

abundance: .
j_gene: TRBJ2-7
v_gene: TRBV5-1
d_gene: .
CDR3aa: CASSLAPGENEQYF
CDR3nt: TGCGCCAGCAGCTTGGCCCCGGGGGAGAACGAGCAGTACTTC

abundance: once
j_gene: TRBJ2-5
v_gene: TRBV27
d_gene: TRBD2
CDR3aa: CASRPGSGGQETQYF
CDR3nt: TGTGCCAGCAGGCCCGGGTCGGGGGGACAAGAGACCCAGTACTTC

abundance: .
j_gene: TRBJ1-2
v_gene: TRBV10-3
d_gene: .
CDR3aa: CAIRPGDYGYTF
CDR3nt: TGTGCCATCAGACCGGGAGACTATGGCTACACCTTC

abundance: .
j_gene: TRBJ2-1
v_gene: TRBV10-2
d_gene: .
CDR3aa: CASRPVGHPPSYNEQFF
CDR3nt: TGCGCCAGCAGGCCTGTAGGACATCCCCCCTCCTACAATGAGCAGTTCTTC

abundance: .
j_gene: TRBJ2-2
v_gene: TRBV2
d_gene: .
CDR3aa: CASSEGWLGVTGELFF
CDR3nt: TGTGCCAGCAGTGAAGGTTGGCTAGGAGTCACCGGGGAGCTGTTTTTT

abundance: .
j_gene: TRBJ1-1
v_gene: TRBV12-5
d_gene: .
CDR3aa: CASGLVSLGNTEAFF
CDR3nt: TGTGCTAGTGGTTTGGTAAGTCTGGGGAACACTGAAGCTTTCTTT

abundance: .
j_gene: TRBJ1-1
v_gene: TRBV29-1
d_gene: TRBD1
CDR3aa: CSAQRGQGAFTEAFF
CDR3nt: TGCAGCGCGCAAAGGGGACAGGGGGCTTTCACTGAAGCTTTCTTT

abundance: .
j_gene: TRBJ2-7
v_gene: TRBV5-5
d_gene: .
CDR3aa: CASSLAYEQYF
CDR3nt: TGTGCCAGCAGCTTGGCCTACGAGCAGTACTTC

abundance: .
j_gene: TRBJ2-1
v_gene: TRBV5-6
d_gene: .
CDR3aa: CASGPGGLFHEQFF
CDR3nt: TGTGCCAGCGGCCCGGGGGGCCTGTTCCATGAGCAGTTCTTC

abundance: .
j_gene: TRBJ2-1
v_gene: TRBV19
d_gene: .
CDR3aa: CASSPRWGGSNEQFF
CDR3nt: TGTGCCAGTAGCCCCCGGTGGGGGGGCAGCAATGAGCAGTTCTTC

abundance: .
j_gene: TRBJ2-1
v_gene: TRBV7-6
d_gene: .
CDR3aa: CASSFHRADEQFF
CDR3nt: TGTGCCAGCAGCTTCCACAGGGCTGATGAGCAGTTCTTC

abundance: .
j_gene: TRBJ2-2
v_gene: TRBV5-6
d_gene: TRBD1
CDR3aa: CASSLSEGTGLNTGELFF
CDR3nt: TGTGCCAGCAGCTTAAGCGAGGGGACAGGGTTGAACACCGGGGAGCTGTTTTTT

abundance: .
j_gene: TRBJ2-1
v_gene: TRBV10-3
d_gene: .
CDR3aa: CAISTGASYNEQFF
CDR3nt: TGTGCCATCAGTACGGGGGCTTCTTACAATGAGCAGTTCTTC

abundance: .
j_gene: TRBJ1-5
v_gene: TRBV7-2
d_gene: TRBD1
CDR3aa: CASSLEGQGDQPQHF
CDR3nt: TGTGCCAGCAGCTTAGAAGGACAGGGGGACCAGCCCCAGCATTTT

abundance: .
j_gene: TRBJ1-5
v_gene: TRBV19
d_gene: .
CDR3aa: CASSPVSGVGQPQHF
CDR3nt: TGTGCCAGTAGTCCGGTCTCAGGGGTCGGTCAGCCCCAGCATTTT

abundance: .
j_gene: TRBJ2-7
v_gene: TRBV7-9
d_gene: TRBD1
CDR3aa: CASSWGQTYEQYF
CDR3nt: TGTGCCAGCAGCTGGGGACAGACCTACGAGCAGTACTTC

abundance: once
j_gene: TRBJ1-6
v_gene: TRBV23-1
d_gene: TRBD1
CDR3aa: CASSLATTGTGAWGSPLHF
CDR3nt: TGCGCCAGCAGTCTCGCGACCACGGGGACAGGGGCCTGGGGTTCACCCCTCCACTTT

abundance: .
j_gene: TRBJ1-2
v_gene: TRBV7-2
d_gene: .
CDR3aa: CASSLIGGSYGYTF
CDR3nt: TGTGCCAGCAGCTTAATTGGGGGTAGCTATGGCTACACCTTC

abundance: .
j_gene: TRBJ1-5
v_gene: TRBV5-5
d_gene: .
CDR3aa: CASSLNTNPPPIQPQHF
CDR3nt: TGTGCCAGCAGCTTAAATACAAATCCCCCTCCAATTCAGCCCCAGCATTTT

abundance: .
j_gene: TRBJ1-5
v_gene: TRBV4-3
d_gene: .
CDR3aa: CASSQGYHGSNQPQHF
CDR3nt: TGCGCCAGCAGCCAAGGATATCACGGAAGCAATCAGCCCCAGCATTTT

abundance: .
j_gene: TRBJ2-7
v_gene: TRBV14
d_gene: .
CDR3aa: CASSQGGWMRMF
CDR3nt: TGTGCCAGCAGCCAAGGAGGATGGATGAGGATGTTT

abundance: once
j_gene: TRBJ2-7
v_gene: TRBV7-7
d_gene: TRBD1
CDR3aa: CASSHGQGGTYEQYF
CDR3nt: TGTGCTAGCAGCCACGGACAGGGGGGGACCTACGAGCAGTACTTC

abundance: few
j_gene: TRBJ2-7
v_gene: TRBV7-9
d_gene: .
CDR3aa: CASSLTGQPYEQYF
CDR3nt: TGTGCCAGCAGCTTAACTGGACAGCCCTACGAGCAGTACTTC

abundance: .
j_gene: TRBJ1-1
v_gene: TRBV29-1
d_gene: .
CDR3aa: CSSGRVGRGGTEAFF
CDR3nt: TGCAGCTCCGGCCGGGTAGGGAGAGGGGGCACTGAAGCTTTCTTT

abundance: .
j_gene: TRBJ2-7
v_gene: TRBV4-3
d_gene: .
CDR3aa: CASSQDRTDRPYEQYF
CDR3nt: TGCGCCAGCAGCCAAGACCGTACCGACCGTCCCTACGAGCAGTACTTC

abundance: .
j_gene: TRBJ2-3
v_gene: TRBV6-6
d_gene: TRBD2
CDR3aa: CASSSRGWENPDTQYF
CDR3nt: TGTGCCAGCAGCTCGCGGGGGTGGGAAAACCCAGATACGCAGTATTTT

abundance: once
j_gene: TRBJ1-2
v_gene: TRBV30
d_gene: .
CDR3aa: CAWSVQGTYGYTF
CDR3nt: TGTGCCTGGAGTGTACAAGGGACCTATGGCTACACCTTC

abundance: .
j_gene: TRBJ1-2
v_gene: TRBV7-2
d_gene: TRBD1
CDR3aa: CASSLSRDSSNYGYTF
CDR3nt: TGTGCCAGCAGCTTAAGCCGGGACAGTAGTAACTATGGCTACACCTTC

abundance: .
j_gene: TRBJ1-1
v_gene: TRBV5-1
d_gene: .
CDR3aa: CASSPSRQNTEAFF
CDR3nt: TGCGCCAGCAGCCCATCACGACAGAACACTGAAGCTTTCTTT